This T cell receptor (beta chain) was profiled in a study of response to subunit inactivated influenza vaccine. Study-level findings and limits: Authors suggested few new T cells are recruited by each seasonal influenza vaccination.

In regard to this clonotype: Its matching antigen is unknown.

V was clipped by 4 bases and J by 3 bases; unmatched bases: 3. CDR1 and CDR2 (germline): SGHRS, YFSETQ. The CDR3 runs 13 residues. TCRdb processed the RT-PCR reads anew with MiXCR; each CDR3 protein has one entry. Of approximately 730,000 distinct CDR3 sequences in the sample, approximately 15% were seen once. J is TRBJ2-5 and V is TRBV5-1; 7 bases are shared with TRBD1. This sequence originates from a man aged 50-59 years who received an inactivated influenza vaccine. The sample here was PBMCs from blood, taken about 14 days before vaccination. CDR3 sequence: CASSTGTEETQYF. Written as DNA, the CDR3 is TGCGCCAGCAGCACCGGGACAGAAGAGACCCAGTACTTC.